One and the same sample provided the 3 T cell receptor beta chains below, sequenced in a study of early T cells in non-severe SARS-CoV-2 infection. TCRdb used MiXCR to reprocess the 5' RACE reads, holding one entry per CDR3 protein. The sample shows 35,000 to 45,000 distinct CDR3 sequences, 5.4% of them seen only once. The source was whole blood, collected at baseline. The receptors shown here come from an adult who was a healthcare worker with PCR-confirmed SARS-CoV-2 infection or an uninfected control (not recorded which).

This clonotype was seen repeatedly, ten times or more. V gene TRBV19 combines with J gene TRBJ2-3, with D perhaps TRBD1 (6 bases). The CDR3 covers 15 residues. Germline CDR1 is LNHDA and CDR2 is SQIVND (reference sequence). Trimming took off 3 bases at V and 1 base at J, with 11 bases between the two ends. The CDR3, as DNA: TGTGCCAGTAGTATTATGGGGGCCCGCACAGATACGCAGTATTTT. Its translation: CASSIMGARTDTQYF.

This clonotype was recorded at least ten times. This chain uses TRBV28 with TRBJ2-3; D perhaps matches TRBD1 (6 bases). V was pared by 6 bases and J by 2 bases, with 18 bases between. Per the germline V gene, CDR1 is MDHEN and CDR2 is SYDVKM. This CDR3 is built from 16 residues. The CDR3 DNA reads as TGTGCCAGCAGCCCCGAGGGGGATCCCGACACAGATACGCAGTATTTT. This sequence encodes CASSPEGDPDTDTQYF.

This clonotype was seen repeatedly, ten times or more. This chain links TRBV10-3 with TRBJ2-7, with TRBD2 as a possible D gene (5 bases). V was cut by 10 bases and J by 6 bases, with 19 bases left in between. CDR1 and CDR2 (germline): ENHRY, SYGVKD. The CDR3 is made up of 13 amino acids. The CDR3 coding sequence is TGTGCCACCGCCCCCCGGGGAGAGCTCGAGCAGTACTTC. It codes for CATAPRGELEQYF.